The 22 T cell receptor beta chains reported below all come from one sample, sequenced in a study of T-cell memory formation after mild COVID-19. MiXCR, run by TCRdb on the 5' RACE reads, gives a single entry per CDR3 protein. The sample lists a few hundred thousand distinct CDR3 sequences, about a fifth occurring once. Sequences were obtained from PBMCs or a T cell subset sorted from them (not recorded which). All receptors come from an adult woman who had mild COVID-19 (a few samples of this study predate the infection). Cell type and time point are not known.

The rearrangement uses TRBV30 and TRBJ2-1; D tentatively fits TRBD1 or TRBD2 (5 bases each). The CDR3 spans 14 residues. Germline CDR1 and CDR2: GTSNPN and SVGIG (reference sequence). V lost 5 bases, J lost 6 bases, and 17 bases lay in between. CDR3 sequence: CAWDRGLGGNEQFF. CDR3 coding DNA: TGTGCCTGGGACCGGGGCCTGGGCGGCAATGAGCAGTTCTTC.

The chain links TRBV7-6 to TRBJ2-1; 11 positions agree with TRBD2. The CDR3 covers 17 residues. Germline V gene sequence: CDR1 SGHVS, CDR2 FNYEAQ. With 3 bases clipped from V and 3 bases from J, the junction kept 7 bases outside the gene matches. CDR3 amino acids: CASSFLGGTSGYNEQFF. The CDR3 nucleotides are TGTGCCAGCAGCTTTCTCGGAGGGACTAGCGGCTACAATGAGCAGTTCTTC.

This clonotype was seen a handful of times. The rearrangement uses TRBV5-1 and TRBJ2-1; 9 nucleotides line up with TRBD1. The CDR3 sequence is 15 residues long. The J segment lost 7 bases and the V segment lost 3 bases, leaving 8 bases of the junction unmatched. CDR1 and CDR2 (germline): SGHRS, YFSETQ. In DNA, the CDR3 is TGCGCCAGCAGCTCTACCGGGACAGGGAGGAATGAGCAGTTCTTC. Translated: CASSSTGTGRNEQFF.

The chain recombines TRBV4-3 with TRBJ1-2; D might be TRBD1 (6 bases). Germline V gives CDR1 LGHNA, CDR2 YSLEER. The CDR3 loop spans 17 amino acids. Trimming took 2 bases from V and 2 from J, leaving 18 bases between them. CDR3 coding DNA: TGCGCCAGCAGCCAATCTCACACGGAAACAGGGAACTATGGCTACACCTTC. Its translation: CASSQSHTETGNYGYTF.

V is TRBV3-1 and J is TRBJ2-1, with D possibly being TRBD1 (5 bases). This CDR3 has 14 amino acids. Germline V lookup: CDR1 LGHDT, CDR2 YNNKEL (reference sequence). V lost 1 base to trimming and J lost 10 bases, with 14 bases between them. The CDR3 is CASSQGSRVGEQFF. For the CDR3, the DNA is TGTGCCAGCAGCCAAGGCAGCAGGGTAGGGGAGCAGTTCTTC.

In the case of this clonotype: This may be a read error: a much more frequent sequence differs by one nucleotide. In DNA, the CDR3 is TGTGCCAGCAGCTTATCACAGGGTATCGAGACCCAGTACTTC. Translation: CASSLSQGIETQYF. The chain is built from TRBV7-9 and TRBJ2-5; D possibly corresponds to TRBD1 (6 bases). Deletions cut 2 bases from V and 5 bases from J, with 12 bases between. CDR3 length: 14 residues. Germline CDR1 reads SEHNR; CDR2 reads FQNEAQ (reference sequence).

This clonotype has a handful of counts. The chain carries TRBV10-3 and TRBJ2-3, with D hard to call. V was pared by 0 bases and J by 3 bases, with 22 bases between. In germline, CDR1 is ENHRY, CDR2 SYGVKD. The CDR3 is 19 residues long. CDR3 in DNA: TGTGCCATCAGTGAGTCGCTCGGAGAAAGGGTCGATTGGACAGATACGCAGTATTTT. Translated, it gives CAISESLGERVDWTDTQYF.

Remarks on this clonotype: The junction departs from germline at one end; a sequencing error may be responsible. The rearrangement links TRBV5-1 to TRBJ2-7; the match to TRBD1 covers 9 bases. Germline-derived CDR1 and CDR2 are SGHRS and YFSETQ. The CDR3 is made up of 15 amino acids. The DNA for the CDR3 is TGCGACAGCAGCCACGGACAGGGGAAGGGCTACGAGCAGTACTTC. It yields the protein CDSSHGQGKGYEQYF.

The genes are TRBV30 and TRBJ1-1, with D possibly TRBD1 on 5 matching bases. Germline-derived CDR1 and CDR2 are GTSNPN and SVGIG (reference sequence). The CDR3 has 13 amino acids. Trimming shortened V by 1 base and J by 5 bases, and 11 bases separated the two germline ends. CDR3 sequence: CAWSGGVRTEAFF. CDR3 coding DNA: TGTGCCTGGAGTGGGGGGGTCAGGACTGAAGCTTTCTTT.

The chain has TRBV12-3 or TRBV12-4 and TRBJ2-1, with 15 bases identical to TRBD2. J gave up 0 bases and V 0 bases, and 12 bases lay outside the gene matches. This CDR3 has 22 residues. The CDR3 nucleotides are TGTGCCAGCAGTTTAGCCCTAGTCCGGACTAGCGGGAGGGCCTTCTCCTACAATGAGCAGTTCTTC. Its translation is CASSLALVRTSGRAFSYNEQFF.

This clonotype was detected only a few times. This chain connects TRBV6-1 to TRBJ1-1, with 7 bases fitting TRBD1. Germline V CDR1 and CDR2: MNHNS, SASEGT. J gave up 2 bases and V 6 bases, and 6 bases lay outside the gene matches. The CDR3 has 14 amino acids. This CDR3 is CASREGQFNTEAFF. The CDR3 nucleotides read TGTGCCAGCAGGGAGGGACAGTTCAACACTGAAGCTTTCTTT.

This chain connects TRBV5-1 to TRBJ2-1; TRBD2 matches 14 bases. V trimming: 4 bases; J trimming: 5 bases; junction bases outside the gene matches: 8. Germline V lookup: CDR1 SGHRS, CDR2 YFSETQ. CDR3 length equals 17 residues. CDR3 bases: TGCGCCAGCAGCGCAGGGACTAGCGGGGGAAGGAACAATGAGCAGTTCTTC. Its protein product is CASSAGTSGGRNNEQFF.

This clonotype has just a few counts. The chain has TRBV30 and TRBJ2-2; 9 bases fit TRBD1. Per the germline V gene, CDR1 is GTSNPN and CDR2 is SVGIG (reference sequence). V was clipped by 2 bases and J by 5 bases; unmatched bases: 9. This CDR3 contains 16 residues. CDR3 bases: TGTGCCTGGAGTCCATGGGACAGGGTGATAACCGGGGAGCTGTTTTTT. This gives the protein CAWSPWDRVITGELFF.

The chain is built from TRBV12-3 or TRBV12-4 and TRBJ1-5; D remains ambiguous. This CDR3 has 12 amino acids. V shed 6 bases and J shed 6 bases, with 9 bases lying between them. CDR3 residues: CASSPAFQPQHF. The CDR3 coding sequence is TGTGCCAGCAGCCCCGCGTTTCAGCCCCAGCATTTT.

The DNA for the CDR3 is TGTGCCAGCAGCCGGGACCCCGGGGATGGCTACACCTTC. Its protein is CASSRDPGDGYTF. This chain connects TRBV14 to TRBJ1-2; weak D call: TRBD1 (5 bases). The CDR3 spans 13 residues. Germline loops: CDR1 SGHDN, CDR2 FVKESK. V was cut by 4 bases and J by 6 bases, with 12 bases left in between. Using reference TRBV14 and TRBJ1-2 for the parts outside the CDR3, the full variable domain is EAGVTQFPSHSVIEKGQTVTLRCDPISGHDNLYWYRRVMGKEIKFLLHFVKESKQDESGMPNNRFLAERTGGTYSTLKVQPAELEDSGVYFCASSRDPGDGYTFGSGTRLTVV.

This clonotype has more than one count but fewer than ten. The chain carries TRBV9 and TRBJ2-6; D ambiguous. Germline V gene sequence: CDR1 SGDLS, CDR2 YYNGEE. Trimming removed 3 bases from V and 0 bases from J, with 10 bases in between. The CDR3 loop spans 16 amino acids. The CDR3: CASSAPTLSGANVLTF. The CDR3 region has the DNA TGTGCCAGCAGCGCCCCCACCCTCTCTGGGGCCAACGTCCTGACTTTC.

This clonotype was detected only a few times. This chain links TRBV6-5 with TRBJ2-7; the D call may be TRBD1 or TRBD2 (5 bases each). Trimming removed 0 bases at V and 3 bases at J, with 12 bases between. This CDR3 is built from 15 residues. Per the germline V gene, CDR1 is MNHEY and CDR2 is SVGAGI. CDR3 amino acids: CASSYSSGRLYEQYF. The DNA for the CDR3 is TGTGCCAGCAGTTACTCATCGGGACGCCTCTACGAGCAGTACTTC.

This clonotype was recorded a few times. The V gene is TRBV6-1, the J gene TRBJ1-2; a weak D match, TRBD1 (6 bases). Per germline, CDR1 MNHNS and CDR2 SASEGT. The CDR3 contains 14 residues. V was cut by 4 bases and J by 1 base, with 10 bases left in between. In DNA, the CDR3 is TGTGCCAGCAGTGCCGGGACATATAACTATGGCTACACCTTC. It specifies CASSAGTYNYGYTF.

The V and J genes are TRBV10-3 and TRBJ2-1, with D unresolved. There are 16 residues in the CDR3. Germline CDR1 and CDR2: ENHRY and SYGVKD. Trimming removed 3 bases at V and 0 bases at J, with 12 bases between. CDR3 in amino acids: CAISDSDWSSYNEQFF. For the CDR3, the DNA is TGTGCCATCAGTGACTCAGACTGGAGCTCCTACAATGAGCAGTTCTTC.

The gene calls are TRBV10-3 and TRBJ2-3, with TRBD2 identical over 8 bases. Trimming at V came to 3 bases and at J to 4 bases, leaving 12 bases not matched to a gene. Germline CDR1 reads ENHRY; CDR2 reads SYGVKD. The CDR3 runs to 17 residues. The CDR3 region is CAISEWSSGAGADTQYF. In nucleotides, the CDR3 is TGTGCCATCAGTGAATGGAGTAGCGGGGCCGGGGCAGATACGCAGTATTTT.

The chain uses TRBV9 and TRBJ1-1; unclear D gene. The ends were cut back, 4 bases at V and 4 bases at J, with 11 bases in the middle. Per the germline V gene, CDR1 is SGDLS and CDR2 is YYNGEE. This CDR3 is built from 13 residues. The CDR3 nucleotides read TGTGCCAGCAGCCAAGGACTGGCCACTGAAGCTTTCTTT. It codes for CASSQGLATEAFF.

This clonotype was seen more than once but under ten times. CDR3 sequence (DNA): TGTGCCAGCAGCCAGATACTGTTGACAGTCCAAGAGACCCAGTACTTC. It translates to CASSQILLTVQETQYF. The V call is TRBV14, the J call TRBJ2-5, with D maybe TRBD1 (5 bases). The germline CDR1 and CDR2 sequences are SGHDN and FVKESK. The CDR3 runs 16 residues. Trimming removed 3 bases from V and 1 base from J, with 15 bases in between.